The clone carrying this TCR beta chain has a count of ten or more. Its specificity is not known. The sample is drawn from a study of T cells in Graves' hyperthyroidism and ophthalmopathy. The study, taken as a whole, reports: The model foresaw ophthalmopathy a median roughly 6.6 months prior to onset.

This CDR3 has 16 residues. V was trimmed by 1 base and J by 1 base, leaving 11 bases between them. Germline-derived CDR1 and CDR2 are SGHTA and FQGNSA. RNA transcripts provided the source from which TCR beta CDR3 regions were amplified. First-round RT-PCR with HTBI primers amplified the TCR CDR3 region. TCRdb used MiXCR to reprocess the multiplex PCR reads, holding one entry per CDR3 protein. The data show around 350,000 distinct CDR3 sequences, with about a fifth seen just once and about 3.7% held by the top ten. The rearrangement links TRBV7-2 to TRBJ1-5; the D gene is possibly TRBD1 (5 bases). The source material was blood. The sequence derives from a woman aged 18-35 years with Graves' hyperthyroidism. The CDR3 protein is CASSLDVGESNQPQHF. Written as DNA, the CDR3 is TGTGCCAGCAGCTTAGACGTGGGGGAAAGCAATCAGCCCCAGCATTTT. Variable domain in full (rest from reference TRBV7-2 and TRBJ1-5): GAGVSQSPSNKVTEKGKDVELRCDPISGHTALYWYRQSLGQGLEFLIYFQGNSAPDKSGLPSDRFSAERTGGSVSTLTIQRTQQEDSAVYLCASSLDVGESNQPQHFGDGTRLSIL.